The 22 T cell receptor beta chains given below trace back to one sample, sequenced in a study of molecular identifiers for immune sequencing clone quantification (dated by TCRdb to 2017 to 2018). Receptors were amplified or captured by PCR. The sequencer was an Illumina HiSeq 4000. Starting from the raw public reads, TCRdb applied fastp trimming at Q25, assembled clones with MiXCR and retained in-frame beta chains. Each entry merges the rows of one CDR3 protein and shows their most common DNA and genes. A total of just under 650,000 distinct CDR3 sequences appear in this sample, 15% to 20% of them only once. The ten largest clones capture roughly 0.85% of the sample. Sequencing was performed on naive CD8+ T cells from blood, with Jurkat cell RNA spiked in. Interpreted using the paper, the cell subset or site label stands for: FACS-sorted CD8+CD4-CCR7+CD45RA+ naive T cells. The origin of the receptors is a human donor in good health. Some libraries in this study had Jurkat cell RNA spiked in.

This clonotype was seen repeatedly, ten times or more. This chain uses TRBV13 with TRBJ1-1; D not resolved. CDR3 length: 15 residues. Trimming stripped 3 bases from V and 0 bases from J, with 11 bases between. Germline assignment: CDR1 PRHDT and CDR2 FYEKMQ (reference sequence). The CDR3 DNA follows: TGTGCCAGCAGCTTCCCCCCCAGGATGAACACTGAAGCTTTCTTT. It yields the protein CASSFPPRMNTEAFF.

The table lists this clonotype with many counts. The J gene is TRBJ2-2, the V gene TRBV7-3; D is possibly TRBD1 or TRBD2 (5 bases each). From germline, CDR1 is SGHTA and CDR2 FQGTGA. The ends were cut back, 2 bases at V and 4 bases at J, with 14 bases in the middle. This CDR3 is built from 16 residues. The CDR3 here is CASSLEGPAGTGELFF. CDR3 DNA sequence: TGTGCCAGCAGCTTAGAGGGACCGGCGGGCACCGGGGAGCTGTTTTTT.

This clonotype occurred once. The junction does not match germline at one end; this may be a read error. The chain uses TRBV20-1 and TRBJ2-1, with 12 positions matching TRBD1. Germline V gives CDR1 DFQATT, CDR2 SNEGSKA (reference sequence). This CDR3 is built from 15 residues. CDR3 region: CSAGDGGQGAYEQFF. In nucleotides, the CDR3 is TGCAGTGCTGGAGATGGGGGACAGGGGGCGTATGAGCAGTTCTTC.

Many counts were recorded for this clonotype. The CDR3 nucleotides are TGTGCCACCTCGCGGGGGGGAGGCAATCAGCCCCAGCATTTT. The encoded protein is CATSRGGGNQPQHF. The V gene is TRBV24-1, the J gene TRBJ1-5, with a weak D call TRBD1 (5 bases). Trimming pared 9 bases from V and 2 bases from J, leaving 13 bases between. Germline V gene sequence: CDR1 KGHDR, CDR2 SFDVKD. The CDR3 contains 14 residues.

This clonotype has ten or more counts. This rearrangement joins TRBV11-2 to TRBJ2-7; tentatively, D is TRBD2 (7 bases). The CDR3 covers 15 residues. Between the trimmed V and J ends, which lost 4 bases and 7 bases, there was a span of 20 bases. The V gene's germline CDR1 is SGHAT and CDR2 FQNNGV. The CDR3 here is CASSSGGAPRREQYF. The CDR3 DNA sequence: TGTGCCAGCAGCTCTGGGGGGGCCCCAAGGCGGGAGCAGTACTTC.

This clonotype was detected many times. The chain joins TRBV12-3 or TRBV12-4 to TRBJ2-2; D is unresolved. Between the trimmed V and J ends, which lost 5 bases and 1 base, there was a span of 14 bases. The CDR3 has 16 amino acids. DNA for the CDR3: TGTGCCAGCAGTCCGGACCGTACCTGGAACACCGGGGAGCTGTTTTTT. Protein product: CASSPDRTWNTGELFF.

Comments on this clonotype: Just one base apart from a much larger clone, this may be a read error. The chain combines TRBV5-1 with TRBJ2-7; the D is unclear. Germline-derived CDR1 and CDR2 are SGHRS and YFSETQ. This CDR3 region has 13 residues. CDR3 bases: TGCGCCAGCAGCTTGGGCAGAGTTACCGAGCAGAACTTC. This codes for CASSLGRVTEQNF.

This clonotype has at least ten counts. The genes are TRBV7-6 and TRBJ2-3; no definite D call. CDR1 is SGHVS and CDR2 is FNYEAQ in the germline V gene. The CDR3 is made up of 15 amino acids. Trimming pared 4 bases from V and 0 bases from J, leaving 11 bases between. CDR3: CASSSLVASTDTQYF. In nucleotides, the CDR3 is TGTGCCAGCAGCTCATTAGTGGCTAGCACAGATACGCAGTATTTT.

This clonotype has a count of ten or more. The chain is built from TRBV20-1 and TRBJ2-6, with 12 bases that match TRBD1. Unmatched junction bases numbered 6, after V lost 3 bases and J lost 3 bases. Germline-derived CDR1 and CDR2 are DFQATT and SNEGSKA (reference sequence). This CDR3 region has 17 residues. CDR3: CSASGGQGAYGANVLTF. The CDR3, as DNA: TGCAGTGCTAGCGGGGGACAGGGGGCCTATGGGGCCAACGTCCTGACTTTC.

This clonotype was counted at least ten times. The rearrangement joins TRBV7-3 to TRBJ2-5; 13 bases are shared with TRBD2. Germline V gives CDR1 SGHTA, CDR2 FQGTGA. This CDR3 has 19 residues. After removal of 2 bases from V and 4 bases from J, the junction contained 13 bases not matched to a gene. Written as DNA, the CDR3 is TGTGCCAGCAGCTTATGGAGTAGGACTAGCGGGAGTTTCGGAGAGACCCAGTACTTC. Protein product: CASSLWSRTSGSFGETQYF.

This clonotype was recorded many times. The chain joins TRBV4-1 to TRBJ2-7; D not resolved. V was shortened by 0 bases and J by 1 base, with 7 bases between the two germline ends. Germline V lookup: CDR1 MGHRA, CDR2 YSYEKL. CDR3 length equals 14 residues. The CDR3 DNA reads as TGCGCCAGCAGCCAAGATGCAGTTTCCTACGAGCAGTACTTC. It translates to CASSQDAVSYEQYF.

This clonotype was seen ten or more times. The chain has TRBV19 and TRBJ2-1; 7 bases align to TRBD2. Germline V gene lookup returns CDR1 LNHDA and CDR2 SQIVND (reference sequence). V shed 3 bases and J 6 bases; nucleotides not matched to a gene: 11. The CDR3 covers 16 residues. The CDR3 loop is CASSMSSGGLINEQFF. CDR3 coding DNA: TGTGCCAGTAGTATGTCTAGCGGAGGGCTTATCAATGAGCAGTTCTTC.

This clonotype has a count of ten or more. This chain uses TRBV4-3 with TRBJ2-7; D not certain. Germline V gene lookup returns CDR1 LGHNA and CDR2 YSLEER. This CDR3 has 13 amino acids. Trimming pared 2 bases from V and 3 bases from J, leaving 8 bases between. This chain's CDR3 is CASSQFNGYEQYF. DNA for the CDR3: TGCGCCAGCAGCCAATTTAACGGCTACGAGCAGTACTTC.

This clonotype occurred many times. This chain uses TRBV6-1 with TRBJ1-5; D remains ambiguous. CDR1 is MNHNS, CDR2 SASEGT, per germline. The germline V and J ends were trimmed by 4 bases and 2 bases, with 24 bases remaining between them. The CDR3 is made up of 19 amino acids. The CDR3 DNA reads as TGTGCCAGCAGTGTCATCGAACACCGACATACTTATGGCAATCAGCCCCAGCATTTT. This gives the protein CASSVIEHRHTYGNQPQHF.

The chain has TRBV12-3 or TRBV12-4 and TRBJ2-1; 8 bases fit TRBD2. The CDR3 loop spans 16 amino acids. Trimming removed 5 bases from V and 2 bases from J; junction bases left unmatched: 8. The CDR3 is CASSLQAGVAYNEQFF. CDR3 in DNA: TGTGCCAGCAGTCTCCAAGCGGGAGTGGCCTACAATGAGCAGTTCTTC.

There are many counts of this clonotype. This chain joins TRBV11-2 and TRBJ2-3; 8 nucleotides agree with TRBD2. Germline V CDR1 and CDR2: SGHAT, FQNNGV. Trimming cost V 6 bases and J 1 base; bases outside gene matches: 6. The CDR3 is made up of 15 amino acids. In nucleotides, the CDR3 is TGTGCCAGCAGTTGGCGGGGGGCCGGCACAGATACGCAGTATTTT. This encodes CASSWRGAGTDTQYF.

This clonotype showed up many times. J is TRBJ2-5 and V is TRBV7-9; 7 nucleotides match TRBD1. The CDR3 runs 15 residues. CDR1 and CDR2 (germline): SEHNR, FQNEAQ (reference sequence). With 4 bases clipped from V and 5 bases from J, the junction kept 10 bases outside the gene matches. The CDR3 bases are TGTGCCAGCAGCTACCGGGACAGCGGCTGGGAGACCCAGTACTTC. It codes for CASSYRDSGWETQYF.

Ten or more counts support this clonotype. The V call is TRBV20-1, the J call TRBJ1-1; unclear D gene. V was trimmed by 4 bases and J by 0 bases, leaving 6 bases between them. In germline, CDR1 is DFQATT, CDR2 SNEGSKA (reference sequence). The length of the CDR3 is 12 residues. CDR3 sequence reads: CSAMDLNTEAFF. The CDR3 DNA sequence: TGCAGTGCTATGGACCTGAACACTGAAGCTTTCTTT.

In its sample, this clonotype was seen many times. The V and J genes are TRBV12-3 or TRBV12-4 and TRBJ2-7; 9 positions agree with TRBD1. This CDR3 is built from 13 residues. With 5 bases clipped from V and 5 bases from J, the junction kept 4 bases outside the gene matches. The CDR3 nucleotides are TGTGCCAGCAGTCAACAGGGGGCACACGAGCAGTACTTC. Translation: CASSQQGAHEQYF.

The chain couples TRBV7-9 to TRBJ2-1, with no clear D. From germline, CDR1 is SEHNR and CDR2 FQNEAQ (reference sequence). The V gene lost 0 bases and the J gene lost 5 bases, with 2 bases spanning the gap. The CDR3 is 12 amino acids. CDR3 residues: CASSLANNEQFF. The DNA of the CDR3 is TGTGCCAGCAGCTTAGCGAACAATGAGCAGTTCTTC.

Only a few counts were recorded for this clonotype. The gene calls are TRBV9 and TRBJ2-7; possibly TRBD1 for D (6 bases). Deletions cut 4 bases from V and 0 bases from J, with 17 bases between. The CDR3 length is 16 residues. Germline CDR1 SGDLS, CDR2 YYNGEE. The CDR3 protein is CASSPSGGAGSYEQYF. The CDR3 region has the DNA TGTGCCAGCAGCCCCTCTGGGGGCGCCGGCTCCTACGAGCAGTACTTC.

This clonotype was observed a few times. The chain combines TRBV27 with TRBJ2-1; 8 nucleotides agree with TRBD1. This CDR3 region has 16 residues. Per the germline V gene, CDR1 is MNHEY and CDR2 is SMNVEV (reference sequence). V lost 6 bases to trimming and J lost 5 bases; unmatched junction nucleotides: 12. The CDR3 sequence is CASSQPGQGFDNEQFF. The CDR3 coding sequence is TGTGCCAGCAGCCAACCCGGACAGGGTTTCGACAATGAGCAGTTCTTC.